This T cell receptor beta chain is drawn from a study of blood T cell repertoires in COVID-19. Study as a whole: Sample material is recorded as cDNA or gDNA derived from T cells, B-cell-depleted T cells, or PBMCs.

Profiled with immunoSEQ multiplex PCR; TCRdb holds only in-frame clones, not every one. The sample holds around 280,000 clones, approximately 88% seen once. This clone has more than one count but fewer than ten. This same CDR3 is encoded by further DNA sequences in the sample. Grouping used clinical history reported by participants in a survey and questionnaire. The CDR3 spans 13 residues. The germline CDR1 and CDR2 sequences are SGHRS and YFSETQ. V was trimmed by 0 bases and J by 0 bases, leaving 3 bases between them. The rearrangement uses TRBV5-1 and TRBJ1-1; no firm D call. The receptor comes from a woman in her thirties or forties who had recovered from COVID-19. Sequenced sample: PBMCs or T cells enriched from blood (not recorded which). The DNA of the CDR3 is TGCGCCAGCAGCTTGGCCGTGAACACTGAAGCTTTCTTT. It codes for CASSLAVNTEAFF.